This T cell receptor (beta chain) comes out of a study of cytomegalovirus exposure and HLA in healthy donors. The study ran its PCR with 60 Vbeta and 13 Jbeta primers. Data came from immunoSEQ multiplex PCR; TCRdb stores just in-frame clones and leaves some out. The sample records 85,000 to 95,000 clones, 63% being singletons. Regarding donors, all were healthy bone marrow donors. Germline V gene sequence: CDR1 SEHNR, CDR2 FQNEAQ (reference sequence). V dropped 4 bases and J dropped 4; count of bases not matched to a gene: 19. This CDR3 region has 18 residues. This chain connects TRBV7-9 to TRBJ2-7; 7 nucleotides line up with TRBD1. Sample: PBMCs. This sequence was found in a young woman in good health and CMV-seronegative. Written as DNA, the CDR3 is TGTGCCAGCAGCTCCCCGTTAAAGACGAGGGGGCGCGGGTACGAGCAGTACTTC. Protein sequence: CASSSPLKTRGRGYEQYF.